This entry lists 21 T cell receptor beta chains sequenced from one sample in a study of CD8 T cells in ankylosing spondylitis. From the 5' RACE reads, TCRdb called clonotypes with MiXCR, one entry per CDR3 protein. Counted here are about 130,000 distinct CDR3 sequences, roughly 6.6% occurring once; the ten biggest clones make up around 12%. Source material: blood, either unsorted or a sorted T cell fraction (not recorded which). These receptors all come from a female donor with ankylosing spondylitis or in good health (not recorded which).

Regarding this clonotype: Its ends do not fully match the called genes, so a read error is possible. The chain carries TRBV7-8 and TRBJ2-5; 7 positions match TRBD1. CDR3 length: 15 amino acids. CDR1 and CDR2 (germline): SGHVS, FQNEAQ. This CDR3 is CARSLGQAIQETQYF. Written as DNA, the CDR3 is TGTGCCCGCAGCCTTGGACAGGCCATCCAAGAGACCCAGTACTTC.

The chain recombines TRBV4-2 with TRBJ2-2; D remains ambiguous. The CDR3 is 14 amino acids. Trimming left V 4 bases short and J 2 bases short, with 8 bases between. CDR1 and CDR2 from the germline V gene are LGHNA and YNFKEQ. DNA of the CDR3: TGTGCCAGCAGCCCGGCTCCCAACACCGGGGAGCTGTTTTTT. Translated: CASSPAPNTGELFF.

This clonotype showed up many times. V gene TRBV12-3 or TRBV12-4 combines with J gene TRBJ1-1; D unclear. V lost 6 bases and J 1 base, leaving 9 bases between the germline ends. This CDR3 contains 13 residues. CDR3 DNA: TGTGCCAGCAGGGAACTGAGGAACACTGAAGCTTTCTTT. Amino acid sequence: CASRELRNTEAFF.

The sample holds many counts of this clonotype. This rearrangement joins TRBV10-3 to TRBJ1-2, with a weak D call TRBD1 (6 bases). V was shortened by 4 bases and J by 0 bases, with 6 bases between the two germline ends. The CDR3 covers 13 residues. From germline, CDR1 is ENHRY and CDR2 SYGVKD. The CDR3 loop reads CAISGTANYGYTF. The DNA of the CDR3 is TGTGCCATCAGTGGGACAGCTAACTATGGCTACACCTTC.

Concerning this clonotype: This may come from a read error, since a much larger clone is one base off. The V gene is TRBV5-1, the J gene TRBJ2-3; TRBD1 aligns across 9 bases. Germline V gene lookup returns CDR1 SGHRS and CDR2 YFSETQ. CDR3 size: 14 residues. CDR3 residues: CVSSRTGDTDTQYF. The CDR3 nucleotides read TGCGTCAGCAGCAGGACAGGGGACACAGATACGCAGTATTTT.

The table lists this clonotype with a few counts. This chain links TRBV5-6 with TRBJ2-7; unclear D gene. The CDR3 is made up of 18 amino acids. Trimming stripped 0 bases from V and 2 bases from J, with 21 bases between. Germline V gives CDR1 SGHDT, CDR2 YYEEEE. This CDR3 is CASSLDRAELSLTYEQYF. CDR3 sequence (DNA): TGTGCCAGCAGCTTGGATCGGGCGGAACTAAGCCTAACCTACGAGCAGTACTTC.

This clonotype was seen many times. The V gene is TRBV4-2, the J gene TRBJ2-5, with unresolved D. Germline CDR1 and CDR2: LGHNA and YNFKEQ. The CDR3 is 14 amino acids. V lost 4 bases and J lost 3, with 12 bases in between. The CDR3 spells CASSREVLEETQYF. The CDR3 region has the DNA TGTGCCAGCAGCCGCGAGGTGCTGGAAGAGACCCAGTACTTC.

This clonotype was picked up a small number of times. A much more abundant neighbour one base away suggests this may be a read error. The chain uses TRBV27 and TRBJ2-7; D may correspond to TRBD1 or TRBD2 (5 bases each). The CDR3 has 16 residues. The V gene's germline CDR1 is MNHEY and CDR2 SMNVEV (reference sequence). V dropped 3 bases and J dropped 0 bases, with 15 bases sitting between them. The CDR3 DNA follows: TGTGCCAGCAGTTTTTGGGACCCTCGGCCCTCCTACGAGCAGTACTTC. Its protein is CASSFWDPRPSYEQYF.

The chain employs TRBV7-2 and TRBJ1-5; no reliable D call. Germline CDR1 reads SGHTA; CDR2 reads FQGNSA. Trimming removed 2 bases from V and 7 bases from J, with 12 bases in between. The CDR3 extends over 14 amino acids. The CDR3 protein is CASSLRRGNQPQHF. The DNA of the CDR3 is TGTGCCAGCAGCTTAAGGAGAGGGAACCAGCCCCAGCATTTT.

This clonotype came up many times. The chain combines TRBV7-9 with TRBJ1-2, with TRBD1 matching over 7 bases. In germline, CDR1 is SEHNR, CDR2 FQNEAQ (reference sequence). The CDR3 extends over 15 amino acids. Trimming took 6 bases from V and 3 from J; bases not matched to a gene: 10. CDR3 coding DNA: TGTGCCAGCAGACCTGCTGGGACAGAGTACTATGGCTACACCTTC. It codes for CASRPAGTEYYGYTF.

Concerning this clonotype itself: The DNA is left out, because the CDR3 cannot be placed on it with certainty; the CDR3 is given as TCRdb lists it. J is TRBJ1-1 and V is TRBV7-5. TRBV7-5 is termed a pseudogene. The length of the CDR3 is 17 amino acids, counting both ends. The CDR3 here is CISVPEAYKGTNTEAFF.

This clonotype was recorded many times. This chain uses TRBV15 with TRBJ2-3; 8 positions match TRBD2. CDR3 length: 16 residues. With V trimmed by 2 bases and J by 0 bases, 4 bases remained unmatched. CDR1 is LNHNV and CDR2 is YYDKDF in the germline V gene (reference sequence). The CDR3 protein is CATSRFAGGSTDTQYF. The CDR3 DNA follows: TGTGCCACCAGCAGATTCGCGGGGGGCAGCACAGATACGCAGTATTTT.

This clonotype has a count of ten or more. The chain is built from TRBV7-2 and TRBJ1-2; TRBD1 might be the D (6 bases). V was trimmed by 3 bases and J by 8 bases, leaving 16 bases between them. Looked up from germline, CDR1 is SGHTA and CDR2 is FQGNSA. CDR3 length: 14 amino acids. CDR3 amino acids: CASSLSLGAQGYTF. CDR3 nucleotides: TGTGCCAGCAGCTTGAGTCTGGGGGCGCAGGGCTACACCTTC.

This clonotype was picked up many times. This sequence joins TRBV25-1 and TRBJ1-2, with D maybe TRBD1 (5 bases). Germline V gene lookup returns CDR1 MGHDK and CDR2 SYGVNS. This CDR3 region has 14 residues. V was shortened by 5 bases and J by 1 base, with 11 bases between the two germline ends. DNA of the CDR3: TGTGCCAGCAGTCGAAGGACAATTAACTATGGCTACACCTTC. It translates to CASSRRTINYGYTF.

This clonotype was seen at least ten times. The chain links TRBV9 to TRBJ1-4; D might be TRBD1 (6 bases). CDR3 length equals 14 residues. Germline V gives CDR1 SGDLS, CDR2 YYNGEE. V was cut by 4 bases and J by 4 bases, with 11 bases left in between. CDR3 DNA: TGTGCCAGCAGCCTCACAGGGAGTAATGAAAAACTGTTTTTT. Its protein is CASSLTGSNEKLFF.

This clonotype was detected many times. The V call is TRBV29-1, the J call TRBJ2-1; D not resolved. The germline V and J ends were trimmed by 4 bases and 13 bases, with 11 bases remaining between them. CDR3 length equals 10 residues. Looked up from germline, CDR1 is SQVTM and CDR2 is ANQGSEA. CDR3 sequence: CSVVWGVQFF. The CDR3 DNA reads TGCAGCGTTGTTTGGGGTGTCCAGTTCTTC.

This clonotype came up many times. The CDR3 is CASSLSAGGNEKLFF. In DNA form, the CDR3 reads TGTGCCAGCAGCTTATCGGCAGGGGGTAATGAAAAACTGTTTTTT. This chain connects TRBV7-2 to TRBJ1-4; TRBD1 matches at 7 bases. The V gene end was trimmed by 2 bases and the J gene end by 4 bases; junction bases not matched to a gene: 4. The CDR3 sequence is 15 residues long. The germline gives CDR1 SGHTA, CDR2 FQGNSA.

This clonotype was picked up many times. The chain employs TRBV5-1 and TRBJ2-5; TRBD2 matches at 8 bases. The CDR3 is 16 amino acids. J was trimmed by 1 base and V by 4 bases; bases with no gene match: 9. CDR1 and CDR2 (germline): SGHRS, YFSETQ. Here the CDR3 reads CASSLGAGAFQETQYF. For the CDR3, the DNA is TGCGCCAGCAGCCTAGGAGCGGGGGCCTTCCAAGAGACCCAGTACTTC.

This clonotype occurred many times. The rearrangement links TRBV5-1 to TRBJ2-1; 8 bases align to TRBD1. CDR3 size: 14 residues. Germline lookup yields CDR1 SGHRS and CDR2 YFSETQ. V was clipped by 2 bases and J by 4 bases; unmatched bases: 2. CDR3 in amino acids: CASSLRQGYNEQFF. The CDR3 coding sequence is TGCGCCAGCAGCTTACGACAGGGGTACAATGAGCAGTTCTTC.

This clonotype was counted at least ten times. This rearrangement joins TRBV16 to TRBJ2-3; tentative D call: TRBD2 (5 bases). The CDR3 consists of 15 residues. V was trimmed by 4 bases and J by 6 bases, leaving 17 bases between them. CDR1 KGHSY and CDR2 FQNENV come from the germline V gene. CDR3: CASSPRGSISDTQYF. CDR3 nucleotides: TGTGCCAGCAGCCCCCGTGGGAGTATTAGTGATACGCAGTATTTT.

This clonotype was observed at least ten times. V gene TRBV3-1 combines with J gene TRBJ2-2; D is possibly TRBD2 (5 bases). The CDR3 is 13 residues long. CDR1 is LGHDT and CDR2 is YNNKEL in the germline V gene (reference sequence). Trimming removed 1 base at V and 5 bases at J, with 5 bases between. Written as DNA, the CDR3 is TGTGCCAGCAGCCAAGCGGGGACCGGGGAGCTGTTTTTT. The encoded protein is CASSQAGTGELFF.